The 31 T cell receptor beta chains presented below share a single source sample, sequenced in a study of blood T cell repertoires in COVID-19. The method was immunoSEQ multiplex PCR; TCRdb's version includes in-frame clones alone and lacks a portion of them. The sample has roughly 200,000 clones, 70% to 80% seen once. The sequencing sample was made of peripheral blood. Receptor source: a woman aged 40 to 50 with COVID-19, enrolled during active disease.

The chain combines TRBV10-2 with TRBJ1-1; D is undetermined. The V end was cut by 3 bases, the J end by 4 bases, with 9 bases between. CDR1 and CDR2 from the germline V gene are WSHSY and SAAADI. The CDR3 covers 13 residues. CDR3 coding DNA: TGCGCCAGCAGTGAAGTCCGGGGCACTGAAGCTTTCTTT. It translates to CASSEVRGTEAFF.

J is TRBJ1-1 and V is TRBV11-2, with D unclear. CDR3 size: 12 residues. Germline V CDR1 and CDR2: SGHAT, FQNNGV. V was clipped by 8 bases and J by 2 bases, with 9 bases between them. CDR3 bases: TGTGCCAGCCGGTCCGTTAACACTGAAGCTTTCTTT. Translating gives CASRSVNTEAFF.

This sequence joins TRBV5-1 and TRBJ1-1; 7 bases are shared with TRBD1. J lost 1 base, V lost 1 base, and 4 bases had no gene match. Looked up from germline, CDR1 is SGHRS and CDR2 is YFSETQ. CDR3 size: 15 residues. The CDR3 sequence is CASSLRQGGNTEAFF. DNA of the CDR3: TGCGCCAGCAGCTTGCGACAGGGAGGGAACACTGAAGCTTTCTTT.

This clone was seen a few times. The CDR3 region is CASGLPGKGLAGREETQYF. The CDR3 DNA follows: TGTGCTAGTGGTTTGCCGGGGAAGGGACTAGCGGGAAGAGAAGAGACCCAGTACTTC. J is TRBJ2-5 and V is TRBV12-5; 13 nucleotides align to TRBD2. The CDR3 contains 19 residues. V trimming: 2 bases; J trimming: 3 bases; junction bases outside the gene matches: 12. CDR1 and CDR2 (germline): LGHNT, FRNRAP.

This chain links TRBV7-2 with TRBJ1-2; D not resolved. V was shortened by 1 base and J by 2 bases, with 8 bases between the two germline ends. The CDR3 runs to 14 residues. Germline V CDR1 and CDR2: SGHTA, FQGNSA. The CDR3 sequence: CASSLVRENYGYTF. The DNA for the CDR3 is TGTGCCAGCAGCTTAGTGAGGGAAAACTATGGCTACACCTTC.

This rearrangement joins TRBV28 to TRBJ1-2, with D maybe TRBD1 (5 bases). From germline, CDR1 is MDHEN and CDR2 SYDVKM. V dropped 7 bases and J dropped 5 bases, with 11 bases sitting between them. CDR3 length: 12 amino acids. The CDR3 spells CASTETEYGYTF. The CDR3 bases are TGTGCCAGCACCGAGACAGAATATGGCTACACCTTC.

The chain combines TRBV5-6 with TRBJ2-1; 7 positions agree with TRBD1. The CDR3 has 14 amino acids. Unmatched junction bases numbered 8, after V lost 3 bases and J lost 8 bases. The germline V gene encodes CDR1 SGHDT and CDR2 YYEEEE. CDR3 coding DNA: TGTGCCAGCAGCTCAAAGACAGGGTTGCATGAGCAGTTCTTC. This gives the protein CASSSKTGLHEQFF.

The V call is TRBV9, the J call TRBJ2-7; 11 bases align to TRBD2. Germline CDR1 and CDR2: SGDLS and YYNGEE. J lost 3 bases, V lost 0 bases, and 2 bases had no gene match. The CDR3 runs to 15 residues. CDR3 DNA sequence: TGTGCCAGCAGCGTAGAACTAGCGGGAGTCTACGAGCAGTACTTC. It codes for CASSVELAGVYEQYF.

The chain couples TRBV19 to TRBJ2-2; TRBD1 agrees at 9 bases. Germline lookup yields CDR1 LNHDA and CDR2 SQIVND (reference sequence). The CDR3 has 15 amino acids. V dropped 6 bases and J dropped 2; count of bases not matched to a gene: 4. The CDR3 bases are TGTGCCAGTAGACAGGGGGCCTTAAACACCGGGGAGCTGTTTTTT. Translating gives CASRQGALNTGELFF.

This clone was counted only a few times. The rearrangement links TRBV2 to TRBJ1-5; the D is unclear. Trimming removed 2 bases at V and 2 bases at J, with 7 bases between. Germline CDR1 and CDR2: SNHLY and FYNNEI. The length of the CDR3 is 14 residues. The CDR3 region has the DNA TGTGCCAGCAGTGAAAGCGGGCGCAATCAGCCCCAGCATTTT. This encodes CASSESGRNQPQHF.

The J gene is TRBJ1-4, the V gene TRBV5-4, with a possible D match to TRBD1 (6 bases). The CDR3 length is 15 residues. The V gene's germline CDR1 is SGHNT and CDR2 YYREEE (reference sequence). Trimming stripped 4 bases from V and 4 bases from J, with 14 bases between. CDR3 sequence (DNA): TGTGCCAGCAGCCGGGGGGGGGCACGTAATGAAAAACTGTTTTTT. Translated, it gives CASSRGGARNEKLFF.

The CDR3 spells CASSQELVELATQYF. The CDR3 DNA reads as TGCGCCAGCAGCCAAGAATTAGTGGAACTAGCGACGCAGTATTTT. This sequence joins TRBV4-1 and TRBJ2-3; 7 bases align to TRBD2. Germline V CDR1 and CDR2: MGHRA, YSYEKL. After removal of 0 bases from V and 9 bases from J, the junction contained 9 bases not matched to a gene. There are 15 residues in the CDR3.

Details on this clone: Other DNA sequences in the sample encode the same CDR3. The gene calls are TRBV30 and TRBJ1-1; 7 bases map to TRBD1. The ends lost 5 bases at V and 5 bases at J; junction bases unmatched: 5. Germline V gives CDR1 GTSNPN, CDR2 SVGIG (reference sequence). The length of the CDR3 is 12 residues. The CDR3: CAWSPGGTEAFF. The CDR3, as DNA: TGTGCCTGGTCGCCAGGGGGAACTGAAGCTTTCTTT.

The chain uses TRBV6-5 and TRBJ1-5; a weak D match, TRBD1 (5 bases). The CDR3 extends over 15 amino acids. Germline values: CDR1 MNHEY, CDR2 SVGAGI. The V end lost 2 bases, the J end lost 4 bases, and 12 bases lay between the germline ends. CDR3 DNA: TGTGCCAGCAGTTACCGGGGGGGAGGGAATCAGCCCCAGCATTTT. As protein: CASSYRGGGNQPQHF.

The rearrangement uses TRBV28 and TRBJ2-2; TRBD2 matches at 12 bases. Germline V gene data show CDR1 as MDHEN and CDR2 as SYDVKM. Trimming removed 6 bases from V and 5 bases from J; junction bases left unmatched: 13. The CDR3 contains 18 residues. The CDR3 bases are TGTGCCAGCAGACTCCGGACTAGCGGGGCCCCAGGGACCGGGGAGCTGTTTTTT. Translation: CASRLRTSGAPGTGELFF.

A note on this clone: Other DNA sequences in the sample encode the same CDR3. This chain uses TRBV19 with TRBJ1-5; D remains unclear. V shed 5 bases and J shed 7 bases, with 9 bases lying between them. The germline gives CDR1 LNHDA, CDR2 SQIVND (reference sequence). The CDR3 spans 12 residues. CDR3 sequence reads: CASSPHLQPQHF. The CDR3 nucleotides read TGTGCCAGTAGTCCCCACCTACAGCCCCAGCATTTT.

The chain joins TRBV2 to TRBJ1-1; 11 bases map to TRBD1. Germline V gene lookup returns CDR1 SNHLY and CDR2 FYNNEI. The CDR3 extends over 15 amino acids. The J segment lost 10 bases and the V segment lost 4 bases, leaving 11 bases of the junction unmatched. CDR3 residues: CASSGRDRGAWGAFF. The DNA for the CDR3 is TGTGCCAGCAGTGGACGGGACAGGGGGGCTTGGGGAGCTTTCTTT.

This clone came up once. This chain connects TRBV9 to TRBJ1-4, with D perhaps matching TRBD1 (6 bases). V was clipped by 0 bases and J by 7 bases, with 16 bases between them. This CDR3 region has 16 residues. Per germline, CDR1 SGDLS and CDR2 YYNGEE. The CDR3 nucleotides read TGTGCCAGCAGCGTAGGAGGGGGGGGTCGTGGTGAAAAACTGTTTTTT. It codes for CASSVGGGGRGEKLFF.

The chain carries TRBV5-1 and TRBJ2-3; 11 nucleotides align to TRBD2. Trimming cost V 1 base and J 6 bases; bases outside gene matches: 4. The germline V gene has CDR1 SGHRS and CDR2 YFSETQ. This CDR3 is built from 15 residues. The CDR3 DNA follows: TGCGCCAGCAGCTTGTACGCTAGCGGGAGGGATACGCAGTATTTT. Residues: CASSLYASGRDTQYF.

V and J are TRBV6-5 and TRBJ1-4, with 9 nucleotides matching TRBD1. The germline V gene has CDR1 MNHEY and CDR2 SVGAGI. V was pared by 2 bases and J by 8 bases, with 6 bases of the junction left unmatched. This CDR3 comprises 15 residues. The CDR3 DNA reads TGTGCCAGCAGTTACACCGGACAGGGGCTAGAAAAACTGTTTTTT. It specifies CASSYTGQGLEKLFF.

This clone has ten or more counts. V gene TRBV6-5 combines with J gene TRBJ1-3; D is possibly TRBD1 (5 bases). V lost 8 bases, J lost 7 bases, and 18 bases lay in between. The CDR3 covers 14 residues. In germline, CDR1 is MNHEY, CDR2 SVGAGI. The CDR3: CASAEPGGMNTIYF. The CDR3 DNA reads TGTGCCAGCGCCGAACCGGGGGGGATGAACACCATATATTTT.

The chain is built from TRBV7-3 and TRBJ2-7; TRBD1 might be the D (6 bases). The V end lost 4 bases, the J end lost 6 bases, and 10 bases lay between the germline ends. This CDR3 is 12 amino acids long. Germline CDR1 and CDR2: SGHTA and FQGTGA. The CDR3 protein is CASSSQGGEQYF. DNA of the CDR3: TGTGCCAGCAGCTCACAGGGTGGCGAGCAGTACTTC.

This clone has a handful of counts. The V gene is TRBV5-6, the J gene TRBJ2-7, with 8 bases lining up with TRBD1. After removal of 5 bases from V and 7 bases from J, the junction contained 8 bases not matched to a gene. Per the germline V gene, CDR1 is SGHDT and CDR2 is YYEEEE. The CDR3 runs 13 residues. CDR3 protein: CASRWRTGREQYF. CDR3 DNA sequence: TGTGCCAGCAGGTGGAGGACAGGGCGAGAGCAGTACTTC.

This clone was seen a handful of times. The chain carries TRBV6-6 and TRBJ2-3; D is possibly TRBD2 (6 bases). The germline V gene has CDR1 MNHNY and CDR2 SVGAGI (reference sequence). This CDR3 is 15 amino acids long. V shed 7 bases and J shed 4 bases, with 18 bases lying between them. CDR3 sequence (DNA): TGTGCCAGCATCAAAGGAGGGGTCCGGGCAGATACGCAGTATTTT. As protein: CASIKGGVRADTQYF.

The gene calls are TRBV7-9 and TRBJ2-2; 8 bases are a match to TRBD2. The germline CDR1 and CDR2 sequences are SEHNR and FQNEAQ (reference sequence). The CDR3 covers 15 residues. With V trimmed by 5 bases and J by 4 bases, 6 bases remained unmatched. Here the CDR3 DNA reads TGTGCCAGCAGCCTCAGCGGGAGCGGCACCGGGGAGCTGTTTTTT. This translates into CASSLSGSGTGELFF.

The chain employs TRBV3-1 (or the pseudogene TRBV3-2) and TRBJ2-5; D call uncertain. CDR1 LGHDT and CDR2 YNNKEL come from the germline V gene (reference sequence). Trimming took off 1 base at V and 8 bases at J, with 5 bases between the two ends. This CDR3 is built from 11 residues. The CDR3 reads CASSQVSTQYF. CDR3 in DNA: TGTGCCAGCAGCCAAGTATCTACCCAGTACTTC.

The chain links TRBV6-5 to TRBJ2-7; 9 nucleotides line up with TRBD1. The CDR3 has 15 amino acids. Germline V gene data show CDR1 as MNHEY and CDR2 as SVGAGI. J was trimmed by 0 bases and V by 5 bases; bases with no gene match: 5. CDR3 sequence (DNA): TGTGCCAGCAGTCCGGGACAGGGTATCTCCTACGAGCAGTACTTC. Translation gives CASSPGQGISYEQYF.

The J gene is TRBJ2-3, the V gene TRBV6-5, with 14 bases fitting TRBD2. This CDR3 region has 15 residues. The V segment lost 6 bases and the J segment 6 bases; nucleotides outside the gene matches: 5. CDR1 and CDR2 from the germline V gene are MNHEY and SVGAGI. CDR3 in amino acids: CASRRLAGGWDTQYF. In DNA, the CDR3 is TGTGCCAGCAGGAGACTAGCGGGAGGGTGGGATACGCAGTATTTT.

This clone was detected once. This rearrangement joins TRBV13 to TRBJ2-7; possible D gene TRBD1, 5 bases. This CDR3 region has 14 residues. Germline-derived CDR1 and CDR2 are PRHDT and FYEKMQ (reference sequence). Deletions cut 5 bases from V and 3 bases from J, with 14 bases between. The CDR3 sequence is CASSPGPRHYEQYF. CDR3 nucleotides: TGTGCCAGCAGCCCAGGGCCCCGGCACTACGAGCAGTACTTC. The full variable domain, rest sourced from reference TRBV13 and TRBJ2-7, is AAGVIQSPRHLIKEKRETATLKCYPIPRHDTVYWYQQGPGQDPQFLISFYEKMQSDKGSIPDRFSAQQFSDYHSELNMSSLELGDSALYFCASSPGPRHYEQYFGPGTRLTVT.

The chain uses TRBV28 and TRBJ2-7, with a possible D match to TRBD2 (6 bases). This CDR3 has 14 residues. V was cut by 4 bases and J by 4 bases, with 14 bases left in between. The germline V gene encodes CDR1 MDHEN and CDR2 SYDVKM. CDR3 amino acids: CASSSTGLIYEQYF. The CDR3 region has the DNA TGTGCCAGCAGTTCCACGGGACTCATATACGAGCAGTACTTC.

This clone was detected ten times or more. The CDR3 here is CASNKQGANIQYF. The CDR3 nucleotides read TGTGCCAGCAACAAACAGGGGGCAAACATTCAGTACTTC. The V call is TRBV5-4, the J call TRBJ2-4; 9 bases map to TRBD1. The CDR3 has 13 residues. Germline V CDR1 and CDR2: SGHNT, YYREEE (reference sequence). V dropped 6 bases and J dropped 6; count of bases not matched to a gene: 4.